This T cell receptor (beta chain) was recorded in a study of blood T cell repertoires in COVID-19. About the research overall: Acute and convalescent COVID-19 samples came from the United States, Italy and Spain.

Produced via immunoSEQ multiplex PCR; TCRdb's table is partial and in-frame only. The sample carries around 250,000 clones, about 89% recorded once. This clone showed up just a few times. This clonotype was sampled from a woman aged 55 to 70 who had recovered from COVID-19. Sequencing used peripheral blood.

CDR3 DNA sequence: TGTGCCAGCAGTTACAGGACAGGGGTTGCGGACACTGAAGCTTTCTTT. Its protein is CASSYRTGVADTEAFF. The chain joins TRBV6-5 to TRBJ1-1; 9 bases fit TRBD1. Germline-derived CDR1 and CDR2 are MNHEY and SVGAGI. The length of the CDR3 is 16 residues. The ends lost 2 bases at V and 3 bases at J; junction bases unmatched: 7.